This T cell receptor beta chain was identified in a study of blood T cell repertoires in COVID-19. Whole-study context: The origin of the acute and convalescent COVID-19 samples was the United States, Italy and Spain. Sources were T cells, B-cell-depleted T cells, or PBMCs; the material itself was cDNA or gDNA.

Seattle patients were enrolled during active infection and followed longitudinally. In the original processing: Cell counts per sample came from amplifying reference gene primers. Data came from immunoSEQ multiplex PCR; TCRdb stores just in-frame clones and leaves some out. V, J and clone size are taken as reported in that table, and D and trimming were inferred from the DNA itself. The sample lists about 320,000 clones, around 88% occurring once. The germline V and J ends were trimmed by 3 bases and 4 bases, with 9 bases remaining between them. The CDR3 has 12 amino acids. Germline CDR1 and CDR2: GTSNPN and SVGIG (reference sequence).

Sequencing input: peripheral blood. This sequence originates from a young woman with COVID-19, enrolled during active disease. The chain employs TRBV30 and TRBJ1-2; D may be TRBD1 (5 bases). As DNA, the CDR3 is TGTGCCTGGAGCGACCAGGGCTATGGCTACACCTTC. Protein: CAWSDQGYGYTF.